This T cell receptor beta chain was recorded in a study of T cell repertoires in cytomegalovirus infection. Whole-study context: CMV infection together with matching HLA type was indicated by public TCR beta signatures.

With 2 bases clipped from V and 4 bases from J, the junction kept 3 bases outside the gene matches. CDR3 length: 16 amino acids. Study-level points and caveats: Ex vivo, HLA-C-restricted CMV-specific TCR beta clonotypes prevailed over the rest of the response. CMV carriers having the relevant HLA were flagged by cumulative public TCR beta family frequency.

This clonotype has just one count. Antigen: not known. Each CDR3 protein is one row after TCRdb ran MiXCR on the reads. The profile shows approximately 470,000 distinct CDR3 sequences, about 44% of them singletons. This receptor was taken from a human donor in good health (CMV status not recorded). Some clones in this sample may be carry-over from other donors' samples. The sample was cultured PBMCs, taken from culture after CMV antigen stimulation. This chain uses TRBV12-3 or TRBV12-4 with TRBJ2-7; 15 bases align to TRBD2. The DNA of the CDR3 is TGTGCCAGCAGTTTAAGGACTAGCGGGAGGGTTTACGAGCAGTACTTC. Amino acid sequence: CASSLRTSGRVYEQYF.